This note documents a single T cell receptor (beta chain) sequence. Its antigen is undetermined. This entry is derived from a study of blood T cells in healthy people across ages. V gave up 5 bases and J gave up 1 base, with 13 bases separating them. The CDR3 has 15 residues. Looked up from germline, CDR1 is MRHNA and CDR2 is SNTAGT. Using a J-beta primer mix together with a sample-barcoded 5' primer, a second PCR was run for about 7 to 12 cycles. TCRdb reanalysed the 5' RACE reads using MiXCR and keeps one entry per CDR3 protein. The table includes 1.8 million or so distinct CDR3 sequences, about two fifths detected once. Study outcomes and limitations: Conclusively comparing naive with antigen-experienced cells was impossible with unsorted PBMCs.

Per-sample PBMC isolation yielded at least 6.5 million cells. The sequence was collected from a human donor in good health. The chain carries TRBV6-4 and TRBJ2-3, with a tentative D call TRBD1 (6 bases). Sequencing was performed on blood. The CDR3 DNA reads TGTGCCAGCAGTATCCAGGGGATGGGCACAGATACGCAGTATTTT. Its translation: CASSIQGMGTDTQYF.